The entry below gives a single T cell receptor (beta chain) sequence along with its context. The target of this receptor is not known. Base quality data are lacking; no much larger clone is found one base away. Measured from the cysteine to the phenylalanine, the CDR3 is 14 residues long. The DNA shown is the 42-base CDR3, in frame from base 1. CDR1 and CDR2, per the germline V gene, are SQVTM and ANQGSEA. V trim: 7 bases; J trim: 8 bases; unmatched bases: 13. The entry originates in a study of cytomegalovirus exposure and HLA in healthy donors listed by TCRdb under 2017. With regard to the full study: An earlier analysis of fewer than 750 of the donors reported about 260 Gb of sequence data and around 120 million unique TCR beta sequences obtained from about 180 million T cells. Both class I and class II loci were covered by HLA typing, at four-digit resolution. Along with the approximately 700-subject first cohort, a separate validation cohort of over a hundred different subjects was used. In an earlier analysis of a few hundred of the donors, high-throughput TCR beta sequencing was used to judge whether each TCR beta V gene segment behaved as functional or pseudogenic. On average, roughly 250,000 unique TCR beta nucleotide sequences were sequenced per donor among some 430 genotyped donors of the cohort, with about 17% of those sequences being non-productive. Donor age, sex, ethnicity and CMV serostatus were collected together with the repertoire data. A later analysis re-examined previously published TCR beta repertoires from around 670 donors and added high-resolution HLA genotyping to investigate patterns of TCR occurrence. The study used immunosequencing to profile the T cell repertoires of 666 subjects and linked those repertoires to cytomegalovirus serostatus. Every repertoire in the discovery cohort had been generated on one and the same sequencing platform. The study aimed to test whether cataloging public T cell receptors could reveal signatures of past pathogen exposure. High-throughput TCR immunosequencing, statistical association of individual TCRs with disease status, and machine learning were combined to predict cytomegalovirus infection status. Four to six DR-DQ haplotypes were handled as single units for association and clustering, since linkage in the cohort was strong. The number of typed donors differed by locus: roughly 620-640 for A, B, C, DRB1 and DQB1; some 500 for DQA1; 606 for DPA1; and some 470 for DPB1. Of the 300 to 450 genotyped donors, approximately 83% fell in the genetic ancestry cluster associated with self-reported Caucasian donors. Rather than drawing on any new phenotypic data, the later analysis identified candidate immune exposures from TCR beta sequences and the way those sequences occurred across donors. An early release covering 550 to 700 HLA-typed donors comprised approximately 300 gigabases of sequencing data and 65 million to 100 million unique TCR sequences. A later genetic analysis used genome-wide SNP genotypes for about three fifths of the 666 donors, treating that subset as a discovery cohort.

What the authors observed across the whole study: Only TCR beta chains were sequenced in this cohort, and the absence of alpha or paired-chain data limited detectable features. When HLA alleles, especially DR and DQ, strongly co-occurred, TCR associations were difficult to assign to individual alleles. A few of the identified cytomegalovirus-associated TCR beta chains were confirmed in vitro to be specific for cytomegalovirus antigens. Linkage disequilibrium might explain the correlated functional status among segregating V segments, but an unknown experimental factor could not be ruled out. For the cohort, immune exposure information was limited to CMV serostatus. Because the 87-base-pair reads could not distinguish some IMGT-functional V segments, including TRBV6-2 and TRBV6-3, those segments were excluded. According to a later analysis, most CMV-associated TCR beta chains appeared to be HLA-restricted, and the HLA associations seemed to be driven largely by CMV exposure. Because counts were too low, seventeen rarely observed V segments, including chromosome 9 orphons, were excluded from the earlier analysis of 587 of the donors. The classifier was reported to diagnose cytomegalovirus status with high specificity and sensitivity in both the original and validation cohorts. The authors suggested that the approach could potentially be extended to other disease states and immunological phenotypes. A further reported finding was that TCR beta sequences accurately predicted the HLA-A and HLA-B alleles for most subjects in the first cohort. Roughly uniform sequencing depth across donors was assumed in presence/absence analyses, although this assumption may not hold. In the study, about 150 TCR beta chains were listed as associated with cytomegalovirus. In a later analysis, several top co-occurrence clusters were reported to appear linked to parvovirus B19, influenza, CMV and Epstein-Barr virus. A later analysis found that HLA-associated TCR beta chains were more clonally expanded and had lower generation probabilities than equally common non-associated chains. Most TCR sequences were observed very rarely across donors, whereas some public TCRs were present in many individuals. According to a later analysis, TCR association rates differed among HLA loci, with DRB1 alleles showing the most associated TCRs and HLA-C alleles showing the fewest. Compared with the approximately 710-donor mean, donors in an Asian-associated ancestry cluster had fewer N-insertions in productive TCRs, according to a later genetic analysis. An earlier analysis of around 600 of the donors showed that most TCR beta V segments appeared in productive rearrangements either about 90% or about 30% of the time, which broadly matched IMGT annotations. Because HLA typing was missing for some donors at each locus, association tests included only the typed subset. A cluster of highly shared sequence variants was judged likely to represent a technical artifact of the sequencing pipeline. A later analysis associated about 17,000 TCR beta sequences with specific HLA alleles at a false discovery rate of 0.05. A later genetic analysis associated a missense DCLRE1C variant with V-gene and J-gene trimming of TCR beta chains, and an independent cohort replicated the association.

The cohort was made up of 666 healthy bone marrow donors. At the time of sampling, every cohort member was nominally healthy, though immune exposures that went unrecorded were likely present. The donor was CMV seronegative and was included in the group of under 450 seronegative cohort members. Every donor gave a peripheral blood sample, and the peripheral blood mononuclear cells from that sample were used for TCR beta sequencing. The Qiagen DNeasy Blood Extraction Kit was used to extract genomic DNA from the blood cell samples. The library was generated by the immunoSEQ multiplex PCR assay. A mixture of 60 forward primers for TCR Vbeta segments and 13 reverse primers for TCR Jbeta segments was used in the multiplex PCR. A multiplex PCR assay on genomic DNA amplified the CDR3 region of rearranged TCR beta genes. The Illumina HiSeq System was used to sequence the amplified TCR beta libraries as 87-base-pair reads. On the study's bioinformatics: A later analysis counted about 80 million unique TCR beta chains across the 650 to 700 repertoires, and 9 million to 14 million of these chains were shared by at least two donors. Raw reads were error-corrected and collapsed into unique sequences with a nearest-neighbor algorithm that merged closely related sequences to remove PCR and sequencing errors. V, D and J gene segments were assigned by aligning CDR3 sequences to IMGT reference sequences. For a sequence to be retained, a match of at least six nucleotides to both a V gene segment and a J gene segment was required. Rearrangements were classified as productive when the CDR3 lacked stop codons and remained in frame with V and J, and all other rearrangements were classified as non-productive. Following IMGT convention, CDR3 was defined as the stretch from the second conserved V-encoded cysteine up to the conserved J-encoded phenylalanine. The earlier analysis of fewer than 750 of the donors excluded sequences that lacked an unambiguous match to a single V gene segment. An earlier analysis of almost 600 of the donors classified V segments as functional when productive rearrangements were above 56.7% and as segregating when the standard deviation between donors was above 5%. To diagnose cytomegalovirus status from the catalog of TCR beta chain sequences, a statistical classification framework was built. In a later analysis, TCR nucleotide sequences were compared against IMGT/GENE-DB human TR gene sequences so that V and J genes could be assigned. Using the TCRdist pipeline, a later analysis assigned CDR3 sequences along with most-parsimonious VDJ recombination scenarios. In a later analysis, each TCR beta chain was defined by its CDR3 amino acid sequence together with its V-gene family, and reads without a unique V-gene family were excluded. As a way to deal with suspected cross-contamination and a sequencing artifact, a later analysis dropped roughly 600 nucleotide sequences that were highly shared and had low generation probability. In a later analysis, a clonal expansion index was calculated for each public chain from normalized within-repertoire ranks of inferred template counts. A later analysis computed generation probabilities with a VDJ recombination model fitted to out-of-frame rearrangements, and checked the results against IGoR. In a later analysis, TCR-TCR, TCR-HLA and TCR-CMV co-occurrence was scored with hypergeometric tests, and a repertoire-size bias correction was applied to TCR pairs. False discovery rates were estimated in a later analysis by permuting HLA or CMV assignments 20 times. In a later analysis, co-occurring TCRs were grouped using DBSCAN, with TCRdist sequence similarity added in when clustering inside HLA-allele-positive subsets. Repertoires with fewer than 30,000 or more than 120,000 public chains, plus five repertoires with anomalous nucleotide sharing, were excluded from co-occurrence clustering. TCRdb obtained this table from immuneACCESS and retained in-frame rearrangements with V and J assigned. These tables miss some clones; where compared with another copy, unresolved V genes account for less than half of the shortfall, and the remainder is unexplained. Clonal size and the V and J genes are those of that table, whereas D and trimming came from the DNA. This sample gives about 120,000 clones in total; roughly 66% of them show up just once. Of the sample, approximately 1.5% is held by the ten largest clones.

This receptor was obtained from a man aged 18 to 35 in good health and CMV-seronegative. The sequenced material came from PBMCs. This receptor chain uses TRBV29-1 and TRBJ2-1; TRBD2 aligns with 8 central bases. The CDR3 region has the sequence CSAKPGLGIHEQFF. The bases read TGCAGCGCTAAACCGGGACTAGGTATTCATGAGCAGTTCTTC.